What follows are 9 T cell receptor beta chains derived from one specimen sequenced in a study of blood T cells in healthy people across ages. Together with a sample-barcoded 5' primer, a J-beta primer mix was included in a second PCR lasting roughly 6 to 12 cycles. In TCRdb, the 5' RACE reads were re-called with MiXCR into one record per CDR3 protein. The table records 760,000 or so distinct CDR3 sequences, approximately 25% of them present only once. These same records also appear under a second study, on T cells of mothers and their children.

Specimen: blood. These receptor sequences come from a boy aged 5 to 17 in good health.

CDR3 nucleotide sequence: TGTGCCAGCAGCCGGTCGCCTAGCGGGAGCGCAGTGGTGGGGGAGCAGTACTTC. Encoded protein: CASSRSPSGSAVVGEQYF. V gene TRBV4-2 combines with J gene TRBJ2-7, with 10 bases that match TRBD2. CDR3 length: 18 residues. After removal of 4 bases from V and 7 bases from J, the junction contained 19 bases not matched to a gene. CDR1 LGHNA and CDR2 YNFKEQ come from the germline V gene.

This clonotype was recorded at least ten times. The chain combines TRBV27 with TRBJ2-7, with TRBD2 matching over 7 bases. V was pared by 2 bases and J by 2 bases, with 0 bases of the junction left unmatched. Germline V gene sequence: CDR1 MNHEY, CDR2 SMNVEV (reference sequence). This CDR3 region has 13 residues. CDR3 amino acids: CASSLRGAYEQYF. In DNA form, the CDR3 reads TGTGCCAGCAGTTTACGGGGGGCCTACGAGCAGTACTTC.

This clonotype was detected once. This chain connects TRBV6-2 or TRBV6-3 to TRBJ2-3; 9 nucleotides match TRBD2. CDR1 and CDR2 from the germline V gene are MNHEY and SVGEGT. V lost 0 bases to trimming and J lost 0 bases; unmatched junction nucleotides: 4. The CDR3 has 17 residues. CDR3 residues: CASSYSPSGESTDTQYF. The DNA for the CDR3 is TGTGCCAGCAGTTACTCGCCTAGCGGGGAAAGCACAGATACGCAGTATTTT.

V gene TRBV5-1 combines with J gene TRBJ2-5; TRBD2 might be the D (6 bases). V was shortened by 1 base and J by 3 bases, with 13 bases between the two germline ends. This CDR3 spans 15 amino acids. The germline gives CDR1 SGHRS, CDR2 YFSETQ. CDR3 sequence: CASSLSGTGEETQYF. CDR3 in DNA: TGCGCCAGCAGCTTGTCCGGGACGGGGGAAGAGACCCAGTACTTC.

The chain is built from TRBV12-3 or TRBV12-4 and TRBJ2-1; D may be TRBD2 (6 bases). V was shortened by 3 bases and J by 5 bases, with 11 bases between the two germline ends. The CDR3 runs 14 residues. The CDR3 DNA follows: TGTGCCAGCAGTTTCTGGGACTCACACAATGAGCAGTTCTTC. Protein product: CASSFWDSHNEQFF.

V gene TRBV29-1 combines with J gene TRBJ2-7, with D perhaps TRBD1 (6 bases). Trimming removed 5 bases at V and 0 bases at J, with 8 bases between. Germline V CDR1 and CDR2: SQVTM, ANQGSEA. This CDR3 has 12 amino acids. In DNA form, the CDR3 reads TGCAGCGTTCAGGACAGCTCCTACGAGCAGTACTTC. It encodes CSVQDSSYEQYF.

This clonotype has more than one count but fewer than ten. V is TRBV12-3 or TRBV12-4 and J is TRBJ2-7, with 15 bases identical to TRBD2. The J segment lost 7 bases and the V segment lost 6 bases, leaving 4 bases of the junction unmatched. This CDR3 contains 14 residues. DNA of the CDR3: TGTGCCAGCAGAATAGGACTAGCGGGAGGGGAGCAGTACTTC. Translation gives CASRIGLAGGEQYF.

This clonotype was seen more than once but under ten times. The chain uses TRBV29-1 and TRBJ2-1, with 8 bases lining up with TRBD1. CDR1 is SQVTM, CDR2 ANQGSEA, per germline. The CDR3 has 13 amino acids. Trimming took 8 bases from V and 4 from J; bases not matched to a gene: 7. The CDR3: CSTRQGIYNEQFF. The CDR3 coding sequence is TGCAGCACCCGACAGGGGATTTACAATGAGCAGTTCTTC.

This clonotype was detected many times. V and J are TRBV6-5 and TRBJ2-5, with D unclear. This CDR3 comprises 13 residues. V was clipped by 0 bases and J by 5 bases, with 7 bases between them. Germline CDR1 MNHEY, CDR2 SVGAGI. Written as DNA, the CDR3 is TGTGCCAGCAGTTACTCTATAGGGGAGACCCAGTACTTC. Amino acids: CASSYSIGETQYF.